The 23 T cell receptor beta chains below come from one sample, sequenced in a study of T cell changes during pregnancy in multiple sclerosis. The assay was immunoSEQ multiplex PCR, and TCRdb's table has in-frame clones only and misses some. The sample consists of 40,000 or so clones, 92% of them appearing once. This material consisted of CD8+ T cells from peripheral blood mononuclear cells, taken in the first trimester of pregnancy. The receptors derive from a female donor with multiple sclerosis, enrolled in a pregnancy study.

The gene calls are TRBV5-6 and TRBJ2-1, with D possibly matching TRBD2 (6 bases). Germline loops: CDR1 SGHDT, CDR2 YYEEEE. Trimming took off 3 bases at V and 9 bases at J, with 13 bases between the two ends. This CDR3 has 13 residues. CDR3 sequence reads: CASSSPGTPEQFF. The CDR3 nucleotides are TGTGCCAGCAGCTCCCCCGGGACTCCTGAGCAGTTCTTC. The full variable domain, in which reference TRBV5-6 and TRBJ2-1 provide the parts outside the CDR3, is DAGVTQSPTHLIKTRGQQVTLRCSPKSGHDTVSWYQQALGQGPQFIFQYYEEEERQRGNFPDRFSGHQFPNYSSELNVNALLLGDSALYLCASSSPGTPEQFFGPGTRLTVL.

The genes are TRBV7-9 and TRBJ2-7; TRBD1 agrees at 8 bases. The trim removed 5 bases at V and 2 bases at J, leaving 8 bases unmatched. The CDR3 is 15 residues long. CDR1 is SEHNR, CDR2 FQNEAQ, per germline (reference sequence). CDR3 region: CASSQGGQVTYEQYF. For the CDR3, the DNA is TGTGCCAGCAGCCAAGGGGGACAGGTCACCTACGAGCAGTACTTC.

V usage is TRBV18 and J usage is TRBJ1-1; perhaps TRBD1 as D (6 bases). The CDR3 sequence is 16 residues long. The V and J ends lost 1 base and 4 bases respectively, with 16 bases between them. Germline V gene data show CDR1 as KGHSH and CDR2 as LQKENI. The CDR3 bases are TGTGCCAGCTCACCACGTAGGGACAATTCTCCCACTGAAGCTTTCTTT. Its protein product is CASSPRRDNSPTEAFF.

The chain has TRBV7-9 and TRBJ2-3; perhaps TRBD1 as D (5 bases). In germline, CDR1 is SEHNR, CDR2 FQNEAQ (reference sequence). V lost 5 bases, J lost 4 bases, and 25 bases lay in between. The length of the CDR3 is 18 residues. CDR3 nucleotides: TGTGCCAGCAGCCCCCCCTACAGGCCTAGTCGGTTTCCAGATACGCAGTATTTT. Protein product: CASSPPYRPSRFPDTQYF.

This clone was counted many times. The V gene is TRBV7-9, the J gene TRBJ1-1, with TRBD1 identical over 11 bases. The germline V gene has CDR1 SEHNR and CDR2 FQNEAQ (reference sequence). This CDR3 is built from 14 residues. V shed 5 bases and J 6 bases; nucleotides not matched to a gene: 5. CDR3 protein: CASSEDRGLSEAFF. The CDR3 region has the DNA TGTGCCAGCAGCGAGGACAGGGGGCTTTCTGAAGCTTTCTTT.

The V and J genes are TRBV4-1 and TRBJ2-7; 7 nucleotides line up with TRBD2. The ends lost 4 bases at V and 4 bases at J; junction bases unmatched: 4. The CDR3 has 13 amino acids. Germline V gene lookup returns CDR1 MGHRA and CDR2 YSYEKL. The CDR3 reads CASSRGLDYEQYF. The CDR3 region has the DNA TGCGCCAGCAGCCGCGGACTAGATTACGAGCAGTACTTC.

The rearrangement joins TRBV4-1 to TRBJ2-7; 9 nucleotides match TRBD1. The CDR3 consists of 13 residues. From germline, CDR1 is MGHRA and CDR2 YSYEKL. V was clipped by 4 bases and J by 5 bases; unmatched bases: 3. In DNA form, the CDR3 reads TGCGCCAGCAGCCCGGGACAGGGTAACGAGCAGTACTTC. Its protein is CASSPGQGNEQYF.

The chain has TRBV7-2 and TRBJ2-5; TRBD2 agrees at 12 bases. Germline CDR1 reads SGHTA; CDR2 reads FQGNSA. Trimming at V came to 0 bases and at J to 1 base, leaving 9 bases not matched to a gene. The CDR3 sequence is 19 residues long. The CDR3 nucleotides are TGTGCCAGCAGCTTAGCGGGTCTAGCGGGGGGGCGGCTCCAAGAGACCCAGTACTTC. The encoded protein is CASSLAGLAGGRLQETQYF.

This clone was seen a handful of times. The CDR3 is CASSVNPDRVNEKLFF. The DNA of the CDR3 is TGTGCCAGCAGCGTAAATCCCGACAGGGTGAATGAAAAACTGTTTTTT. The chain combines TRBV9 with TRBJ1-4; 7 bases line up with TRBD1. In germline, CDR1 is SGDLS, CDR2 YYNGEE. The CDR3 is 16 residues long. V shed 1 base, J shed 5 bases, and the junction held 8 bases outside the gene matches.

CDR3 amino acids: CASSLEAGGNGYTF. CDR3 nucleotides: TGTGCCAGCAGCTTAGAAGCAGGGGGTAATGGCTACACCTTC. This chain links TRBV7-6 with TRBJ1-2, with 7 nucleotides matching TRBD1. This CDR3 spans 14 amino acids. In germline, CDR1 is SGHVS, CDR2 FNYEAQ. The V and J ends lost 1 base and 6 bases, in that order; junction bases with no gene match: 5.

The chain recombines TRBV30 with TRBJ2-1; 7 nucleotides align to TRBD1. The V gene end was trimmed by 2 bases and the J gene end by 9 bases; junction bases not matched to a gene: 4. The germline V gene has CDR1 GTSNPN and CDR2 SVGIG (reference sequence). The CDR3 is made up of 12 amino acids. The CDR3 loop reads CAWSYRGPEQFF. CDR3 DNA sequence: TGTGCCTGGAGTTACAGGGGCCCTGAGCAGTTCTTC. The variable domain in full, with the rest retrieved from reference TRBV30 and TRBJ2-1, is SQTIHQWPATLVQPVGSPLSLECTVEGTSNPNLYWYRQAAGRGLQLLFYSVGIGQISSEVPQNLSASRPQDRQFILSSKKLLLSDSGFYLCAWSYRGPEQFFGPGTRLTVL.

The chain is built from TRBV9 and TRBJ2-1; 14 bases are a match to TRBD2. This CDR3 is 16 amino acids long. Germline V CDR1 and CDR2: SGDLS, YYNGEE. Unmatched junction bases numbered 6, after V lost 3 bases and J lost 7 bases. CDR3 loop: CASSAGLAGGGNEQFF. In DNA, the CDR3 is TGTGCCAGCAGCGCCGGACTAGCGGGGGGTGGGAATGAGCAGTTCTTC.

This chain uses TRBV7-9 with TRBJ2-5, with 13 bases lining up with TRBD2. CDR1 and CDR2 (germline): SEHNR, FQNEAQ (reference sequence). J gave up 5 bases and V 4 bases, and 4 bases lay outside the gene matches. The CDR3 spans 15 residues. The CDR3 nucleotides read TGTGCCAGCAGCTGGATGACTAGCGGGGGGGAGACCCAGTACTTC. Amino acid sequence: CASSWMTSGGETQYF.

The chain uses TRBV6-1 and TRBJ1-5, with D perhaps TRBD1 (5 bases). CDR1 and CDR2 (germline): MNHNS, SASEGT. This CDR3 comprises 17 residues. V lost 2 bases to trimming and J lost 0 bases, with 14 bases between them. Here the CDR3 reads CASSEPGGDYSNQPQHF. The CDR3 DNA sequence: TGTGCCAGCAGTGAACCGGGGGGGGATTATAGCAATCAGCCCCAGCATTTT.

The chain recombines TRBV6-5 with TRBJ2-7, with D perhaps TRBD1 (6 bases). Trimming removed 7 bases from V and 4 bases from J, with 20 bases in between. This CDR3 is 15 amino acids long. CDR1 is MNHEY, CDR2 SVGAGI, per germline. CDR3: CASNALGTTTYEQYF. CDR3 coding DNA: TGTGCCAGCAATGCCTTAGGGACAACAACTTACGAGCAGTACTTC.

This chain links TRBV4-2 with TRBJ2-3, with TRBD2 as a possible D gene (7 bases). The CDR3 contains 18 residues. The V and J ends lost 0 bases and 2 bases respectively, with 18 bases between them. Per the germline V gene, CDR1 is LGHNA and CDR2 is YNFKEQ. CDR3 coding DNA: TGTGCCAGCAGCCAAGATTTATGGGGGGGCCGAGACACAGATACGCAGTATTTT. Its translation: CASSQDLWGGRDTDTQYF.

This clone appeared a single time. V usage is TRBV15 and J usage is TRBJ1-5; D call uncertain. The CDR3 sequence is 16 residues long. Germline V gene sequence: CDR1 LNHNV, CDR2 YYDKDF (reference sequence). V lost 0 bases and J lost 9, with 18 bases in between. DNA for the CDR3: TGTGCCACCAGCAGAGATATCCGCGGGCGGATCGGGCCCCAGCATTTT. Its protein product is CATSRDIRGRIGPQHF.

The V call is TRBV10-2, the J call TRBJ2-3; 9 positions match TRBD2. Trimming took 3 bases from V and 2 from J; bases not matched to a gene: 6. The CDR3 contains 16 residues. The germline gives CDR1 WSHSY, CDR2 SAAADI. The CDR3 is CASSDSGGSPTDTQYF. In DNA form, the CDR3 reads TGCGCCAGCAGTGACAGCGGGGGGTCCCCCACAGATACGCAGTATTTT.

The V and J genes are TRBV30 and TRBJ1-1, with D unresolved. In germline, CDR1 is GTSNPN, CDR2 SVGIG (reference sequence). CDR3 length equals 13 residues. The V end lost 1 base, the J end lost 10 bases, and 16 bases lay between the germline ends. The CDR3: CAWSESPSEGAFF. In DNA form, the CDR3 reads TGTGCCTGGAGTGAAAGTCCCTCGGAGGGAGCTTTCTTT.

This chain uses TRBV5-6 with TRBJ1-4; D call uncertain. Germline V gene lookup returns CDR1 SGHDT and CDR2 YYEEEE. V shed 6 bases and J shed 3 bases, with 24 bases lying between them. The CDR3 consists of 18 residues. As DNA, the CDR3 is TGTGCCAGCACTCTGGGTTTGTCTCAGTGGGGAGCTAATGAAAAACTGTTTTTT. Protein sequence: CASTLGLSQWGANEKLFF.

This rearrangement joins TRBV15 to TRBJ1-4; D call uncertain. CDR1 is LNHNV and CDR2 is YYDKDF in the germline V gene (reference sequence). V was clipped by 1 base and J by 4 bases, with 7 bases between them. This CDR3 contains 14 residues. The DNA for the CDR3 is TGTGCCACCAGCAGAGGGGCCGGTAATGAAAAACTGTTTTTT. Encoded protein: CATSRGAGNEKLFF.

This chain connects TRBV6-4 to TRBJ2-1; D is perhaps TRBD2 (6 bases). The CDR3 extends over 14 amino acids. Germline lookup yields CDR1 MRHNA and CDR2 SNTAGT. Trimming shortened V by 5 bases and J by 6 bases, and 14 bases separated the two germline ends. The CDR3 DNA reads TGTGCCAGCAGTCCCACGACTAGTTCCAATGAGCAGTTCTTC. As protein: CASSPTTSSNEQFF.

V and J are TRBV11-2 and TRBJ2-5; D ambiguous. Germline values: CDR1 SGHAT, CDR2 FQNNGV. The CDR3 sequence is 14 residues long. V lost 0 bases to trimming and J lost 5 bases, with 10 bases between them. The CDR3 DNA reads as TGTGCCAGCAGCTTAGATTTAGAGGTGGAGACCCAGTACTTC. It encodes CASSLDLEVETQYF.